The 7 T cell receptor beta chains below come from one sample, sequenced in a study of T cells after yellow fever vaccination (dated by TCRdb to about 2019). Libraries came from 5' RACE. Sequencing took place on an Illumina HiSeq 2500. TCRdb took the public reads, trimmed them with fastp at Q25, ran MiXCR for clone calling and kept in-frame beta chains. A single entry per CDR3 protein holds the most common genes and DNA from its merged rows. Across this sample there are 360,000 or so distinct CDR3 sequences, with 9.5% to 13% seen only once. The ten largest account for roughly 18% of the sample. Sample treatment or condition, as interpreted from the label and publication: live attenuated yellow fever vaccine strain. Sequenced material: PBMCs, taken on the day of the first yellow fever vaccination. The receptors shown here come from a man younger than 30 who received the YFV17D yellow fever vaccine.

This clonotype was seen many times. The chain is built from TRBV10-3 and TRBJ1-1; D is possibly TRBD1 (5 bases). This CDR3 contains 12 residues. Germline V gene data show CDR1 as ENHRY and CDR2 as SYGVKD. V lost 8 bases and J lost 5, with 12 bases in between. CDR3 nucleotides: TGTGCCATCTCGTCGGGGGGGACTGAAGCTTTCTTT. It yields the protein CAISSGGTEAFF.

This clonotype turned up a few times. The rearrangement uses TRBV4-2 and TRBJ2-1; D is possibly TRBD1 (8 bases). Germline CDR1 reads LGHNA; CDR2 reads YNFKEQ. This CDR3 has 15 residues. V was cut by 0 bases and J by 9 bases, with 15 bases left in between. The CDR3 region is CASSQEQGGLVEQFF. The CDR3 region has the DNA TGTGCCAGCAGCCAAGAACAGGGGGGGTTGGTTGAGCAGTTCTTC.

The chain joins TRBV28 to TRBJ2-2; 9 bases fit TRBD1. This CDR3 comprises 13 residues. Germline assignment: CDR1 MDHEN and CDR2 SYDVKM. V shed 10 bases and J 5 bases; nucleotides not matched to a gene: 5. CDR3 bases: TGTGCCAACCAGGACAGGGGAACCGGGGAGCTGTTTTTT. Its protein is CANQDRGTGELFF.

This clonotype has a handful of counts. This sequence joins TRBV20-1 and TRBJ2-5; the D gene is possibly TRBD1 (6 bases). Germline V gives CDR1 DFQATT, CDR2 SNEGSKA (reference sequence). The CDR3 covers 14 residues. V shed 6 bases and J shed 2 bases, with 16 bases lying between them. The CDR3 DNA reads TGCAGTGCCCGAGGGGGTGTTGGGCAAGAGACCCAGTACTTC. Protein sequence: CSARGGVGQETQYF.

This clonotype was detected ten times or more. The rearrangement uses TRBV6-1 and TRBJ1-1; D not resolved. V gave up 10 bases and J gave up 4 bases, with 19 bases separating them. The CDR3 has 14 amino acids. Per the germline V gene, CDR1 is MNHNS and CDR2 is SASEGT. In DNA form, the CDR3 reads TGTGCCATTAAGGCCGGCAGGTCTGGCACTGAAGCTTTCTTT. Encoded protein: CAIKAGRSGTEAFF.

This clonotype was counted between two and nine times. The chain links TRBV9 to TRBJ2-5, with D possibly being TRBD1 (7 bases). Germline V CDR1 and CDR2: SGDLS, YYNGEE. The CDR3 is made up of 18 amino acids. With 0 bases removed from V and 2 bases from J, the gap between germline ends came to 20 bases. In DNA form, the CDR3 reads TGTGCCAGCAGCGTAGGTGGAGGGGGCCACCCCATACAAGAGACCCAGTACTTC. It codes for CASSVGGGGHPIQETQYF.

This clonotype was found a few times. The V call is TRBV5-5, the J call TRBJ1-5; tentatively, D is TRBD1 (5 bases). Trimming removed 0 bases at V and 5 bases at J, with 9 bases between. Germline V lookup: CDR1 SGHKS, CDR2 YYEKEE (reference sequence). The CDR3 contains 14 residues. CDR3 DNA: TGTGCCAGCAGCTTGGATGTGGGGGATCAGCCCCAGCATTTT. Its protein is CASSLDVGDQPQHF. Drawing the rest from reference TRBV5-5 and TRBJ1-5, the complete variable domain is DAGVTQSPTHLIKTRGQQVTLRCSPISGHKSVSWYQQVLGQGPQFIFQYYEKEERGRGNFPDRFSARQFPNYSSELNVNALLLGDSALYLCASSLDVGDQPQHFGDGTRLSIL.